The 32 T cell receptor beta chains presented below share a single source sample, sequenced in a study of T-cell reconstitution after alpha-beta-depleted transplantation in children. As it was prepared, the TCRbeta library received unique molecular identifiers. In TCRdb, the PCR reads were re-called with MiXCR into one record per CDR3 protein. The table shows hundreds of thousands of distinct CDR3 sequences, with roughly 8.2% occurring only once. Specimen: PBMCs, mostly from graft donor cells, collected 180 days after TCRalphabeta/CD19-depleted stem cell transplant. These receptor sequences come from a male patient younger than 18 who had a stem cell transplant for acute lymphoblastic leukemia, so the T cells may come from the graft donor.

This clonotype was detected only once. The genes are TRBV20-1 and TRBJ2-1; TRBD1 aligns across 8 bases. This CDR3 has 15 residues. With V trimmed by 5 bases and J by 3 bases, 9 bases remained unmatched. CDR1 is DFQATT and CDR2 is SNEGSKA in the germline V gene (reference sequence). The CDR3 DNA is TGCAGTGCTCAATCCGGGACAGGCTTCTACAATGAGCAGTTCTTC. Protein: CSAQSGTGFYNEQFF.

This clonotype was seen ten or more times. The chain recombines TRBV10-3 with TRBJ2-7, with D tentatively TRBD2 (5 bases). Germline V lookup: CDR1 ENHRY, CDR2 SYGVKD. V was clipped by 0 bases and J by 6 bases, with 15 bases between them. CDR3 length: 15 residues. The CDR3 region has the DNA TGTGCCATCAGTGAGTCTGTCACTAGAGTCGGCGAGCAGTACTTC. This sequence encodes CAISESVTRVGEQYF.

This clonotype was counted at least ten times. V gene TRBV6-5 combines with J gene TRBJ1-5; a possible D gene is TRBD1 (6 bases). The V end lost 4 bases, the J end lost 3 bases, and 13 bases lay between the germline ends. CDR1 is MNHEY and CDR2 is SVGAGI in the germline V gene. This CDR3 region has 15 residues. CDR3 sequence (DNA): TGTGCCAGCAGTTCCGAGGACAGCCTCAATCAGCCCCAGCATTTT. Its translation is CASSSEDSLNQPQHF.

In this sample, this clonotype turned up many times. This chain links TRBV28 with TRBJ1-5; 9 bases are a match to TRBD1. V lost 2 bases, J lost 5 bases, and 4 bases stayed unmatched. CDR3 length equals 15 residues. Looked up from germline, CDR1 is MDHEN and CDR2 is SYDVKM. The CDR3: CASSLAGTGYQPQHF. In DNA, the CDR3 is TGTGCCAGCAGTTTAGCCGGGACAGGGTATCAGCCCCAGCATTTT.

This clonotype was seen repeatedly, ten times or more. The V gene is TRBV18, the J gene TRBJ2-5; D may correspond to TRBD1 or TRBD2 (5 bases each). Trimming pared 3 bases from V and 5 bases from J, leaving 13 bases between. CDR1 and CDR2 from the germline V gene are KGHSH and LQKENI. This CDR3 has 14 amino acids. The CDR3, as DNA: TGTGCCAGCTCACCGGACTTTCCAGGGGAGACCCAGTACTTC. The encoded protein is CASSPDFPGETQYF. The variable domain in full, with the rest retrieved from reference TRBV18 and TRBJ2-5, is NAGVMQNPRHLVRRRGQEARLRCSPMKGHSHVYWYRQLPEEGLKFMVYLQKENIIDESGMPKERFSAEFPKEGPSILRIQQVVRGDSAAYFCASSPDFPGETQYFGPGTRLLVL.

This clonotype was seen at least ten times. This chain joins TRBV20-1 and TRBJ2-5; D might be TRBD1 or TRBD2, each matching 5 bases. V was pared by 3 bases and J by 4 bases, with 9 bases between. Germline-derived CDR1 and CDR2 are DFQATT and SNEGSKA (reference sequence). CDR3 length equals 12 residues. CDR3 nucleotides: TGCAGTGCTAGTCAGGGACGAGAGACCCAGTACTTC. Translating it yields CSASQGRETQYF.

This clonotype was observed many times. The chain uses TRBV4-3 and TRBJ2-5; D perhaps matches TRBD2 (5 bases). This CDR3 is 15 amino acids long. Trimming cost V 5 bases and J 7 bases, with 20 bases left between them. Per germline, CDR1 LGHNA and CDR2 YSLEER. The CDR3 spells CASSTVGLAEGTQYF. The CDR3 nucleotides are TGCGCCAGCAGCACAGTTGGACTGGCTGAGGGGACCCAGTACTTC.

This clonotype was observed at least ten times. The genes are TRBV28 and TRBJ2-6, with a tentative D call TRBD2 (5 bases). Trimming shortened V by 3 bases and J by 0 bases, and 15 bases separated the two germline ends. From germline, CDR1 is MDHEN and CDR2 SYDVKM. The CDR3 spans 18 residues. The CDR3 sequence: CASSLSRVPYSGANVLTF. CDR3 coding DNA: TGTGCCAGCAGTTTGTCGCGGGTGCCGTACTCTGGGGCCAACGTCCTGACTTTC.

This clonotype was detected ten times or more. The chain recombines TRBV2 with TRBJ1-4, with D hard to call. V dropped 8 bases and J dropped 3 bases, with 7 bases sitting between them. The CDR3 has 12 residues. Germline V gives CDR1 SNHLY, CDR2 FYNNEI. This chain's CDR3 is CASVRPNEKLFF. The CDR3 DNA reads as TGTGCCAGCGTCCGTCCTAATGAAAAACTGTTTTTT.

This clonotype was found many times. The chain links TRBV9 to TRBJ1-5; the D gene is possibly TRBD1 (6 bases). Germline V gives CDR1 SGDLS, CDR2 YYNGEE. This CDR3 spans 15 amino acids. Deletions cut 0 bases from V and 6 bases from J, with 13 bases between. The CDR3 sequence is CASSVEGHPGQPQHF. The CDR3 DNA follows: TGTGCCAGCAGCGTAGAGGGACATCCCGGTCAGCCCCAGCATTTT.

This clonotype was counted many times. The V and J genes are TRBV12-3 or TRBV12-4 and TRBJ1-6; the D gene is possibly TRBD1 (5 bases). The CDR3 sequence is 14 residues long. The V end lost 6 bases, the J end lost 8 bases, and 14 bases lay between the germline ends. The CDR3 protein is CASRGQGVYSPLHF. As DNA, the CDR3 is TGTGCCAGCAGAGGGCAGGGAGTGTATTCACCCCTCCACTTT.

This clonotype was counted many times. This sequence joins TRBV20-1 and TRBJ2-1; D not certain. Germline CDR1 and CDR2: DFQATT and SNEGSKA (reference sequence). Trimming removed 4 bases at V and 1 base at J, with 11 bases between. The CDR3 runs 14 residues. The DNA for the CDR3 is TGCAGTGCTACAAGGCTAGGGTCCTACAATGAGCAGTTCTTC. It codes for CSATRLGSYNEQFF.

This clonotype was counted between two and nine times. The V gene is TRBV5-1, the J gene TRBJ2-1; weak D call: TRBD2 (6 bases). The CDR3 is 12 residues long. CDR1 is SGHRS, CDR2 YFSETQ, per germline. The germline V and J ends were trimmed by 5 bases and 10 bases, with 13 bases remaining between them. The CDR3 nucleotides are TGCGCCAGCAGAAATAGCGGTTTGGAGCAGTTCTTC. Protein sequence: CASRNSGLEQFF.

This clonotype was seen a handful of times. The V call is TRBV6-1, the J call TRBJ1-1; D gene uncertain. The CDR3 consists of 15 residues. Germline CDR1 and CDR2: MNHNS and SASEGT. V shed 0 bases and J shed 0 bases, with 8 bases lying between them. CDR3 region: CASSEALVMNTEAFF. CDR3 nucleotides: TGTGCCAGCAGTGAAGCGCTAGTTATGAACACTGAAGCTTTCTTT.

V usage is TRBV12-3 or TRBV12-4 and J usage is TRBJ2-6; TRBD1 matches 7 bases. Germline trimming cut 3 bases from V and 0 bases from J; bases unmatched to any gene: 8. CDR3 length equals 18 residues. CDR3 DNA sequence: TGTGCCAGCAGTTTGGACAGGCTCGTGCTCTCTGGGGCCAACGTCCTGACTTTC. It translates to CASSLDRLVLSGANVLTF.

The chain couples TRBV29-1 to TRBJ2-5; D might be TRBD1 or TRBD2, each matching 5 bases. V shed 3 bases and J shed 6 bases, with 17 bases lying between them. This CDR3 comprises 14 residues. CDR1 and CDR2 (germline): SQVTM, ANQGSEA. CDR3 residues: CSVDRDGAMKTQYF. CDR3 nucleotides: TGCAGCGTTGATCGGGACGGGGCGATGAAGACCCAGTACTTC. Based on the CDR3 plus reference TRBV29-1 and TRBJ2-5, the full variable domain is SAVISQKPSRDICQRGTSLTIQCQVDSQVTMMFWYRQQPGQSLTLIATANQGSEATYESGFVIDKFPISRPNLTFSTLTVSNMSPEDSSIYLCSVDRDGAMKTQYFGPGTRLLVL.

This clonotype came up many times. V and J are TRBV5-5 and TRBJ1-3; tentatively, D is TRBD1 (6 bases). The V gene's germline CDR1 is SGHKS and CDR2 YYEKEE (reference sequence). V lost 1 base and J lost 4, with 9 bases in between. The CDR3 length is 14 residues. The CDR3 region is CASSLRGVGNTIYF. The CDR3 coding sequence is TGTGCCAGCAGCTTGAGGGGGGTAGGAAACACCATATATTTT.

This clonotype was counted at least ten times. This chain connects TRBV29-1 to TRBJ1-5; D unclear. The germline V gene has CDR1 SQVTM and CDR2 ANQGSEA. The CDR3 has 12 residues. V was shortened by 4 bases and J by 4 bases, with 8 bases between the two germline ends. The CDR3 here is CSVGGRNQPQHF. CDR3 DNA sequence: TGCAGCGTTGGGGGTAGAAATCAGCCCCAGCATTTT.

CDR3: CASSLSRGLGYEQYF. The CDR3 DNA follows: TGTGCCAGCAGCTTATCCAGGGGGCTCGGTTACGAGCAGTACTTC. V gene TRBV5-4 combines with J gene TRBJ2-7, with 8 bases fitting TRBD1. J gave up 4 bases and V 2 bases, and 8 bases lay outside the gene matches. Per germline, CDR1 SGHNT and CDR2 YYREEE (reference sequence). The CDR3 loop spans 15 amino acids. Looking up the rest from reference TRBV5-4 and TRBJ2-7 gives the full variable domain: ETGVTQSPTHLIKTRGQQVTLRCSSQSGHNTVSWYQQALGQGPQFIFQYYREEENGRGNFPPRFSGLQFPNYSSELNVNALELDDSALYLCASSLSRGLGYEQYFGPGTRLTVT.

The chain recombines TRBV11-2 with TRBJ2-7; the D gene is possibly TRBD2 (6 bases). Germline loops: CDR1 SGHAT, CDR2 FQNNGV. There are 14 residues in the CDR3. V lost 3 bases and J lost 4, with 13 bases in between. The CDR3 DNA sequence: TGTGCCAGCAGCTTTGGGGGGAAACAATACGAGCAGTACTTC. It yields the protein CASSFGGKQYEQYF.

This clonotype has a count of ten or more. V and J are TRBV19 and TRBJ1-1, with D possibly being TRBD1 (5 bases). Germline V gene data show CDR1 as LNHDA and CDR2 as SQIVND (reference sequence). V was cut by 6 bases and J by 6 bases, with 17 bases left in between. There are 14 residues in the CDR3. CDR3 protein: CASSFRDIFAEAFF. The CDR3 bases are TGTGCCAGTAGCTTCAGGGATATTTTCGCTGAAGCTTTCTTT.

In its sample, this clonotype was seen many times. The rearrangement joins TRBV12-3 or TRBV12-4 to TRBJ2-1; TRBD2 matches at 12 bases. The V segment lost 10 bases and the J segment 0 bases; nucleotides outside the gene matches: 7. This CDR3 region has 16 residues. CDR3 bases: TGTGCCATCAGGACGGGACTAGCGGGCTCCTACAATGAGCAGTTCTTC. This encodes CAIRTGLAGSYNEQFF.

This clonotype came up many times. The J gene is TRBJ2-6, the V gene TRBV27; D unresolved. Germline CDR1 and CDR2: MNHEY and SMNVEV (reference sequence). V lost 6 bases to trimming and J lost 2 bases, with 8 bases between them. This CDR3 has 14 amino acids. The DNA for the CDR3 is TGTGCCAGCAGACGCTCTCCTGGGGCCAACGTCCTGACTTTC. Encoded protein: CASRRSPGANVLTF.

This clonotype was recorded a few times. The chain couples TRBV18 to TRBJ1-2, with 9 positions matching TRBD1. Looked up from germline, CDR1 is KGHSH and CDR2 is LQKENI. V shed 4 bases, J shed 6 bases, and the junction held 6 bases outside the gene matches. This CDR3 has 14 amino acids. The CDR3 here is CASSQGQGSHGYTF. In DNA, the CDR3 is TGTGCCAGCTCACAAGGACAGGGGTCTCATGGCTACACCTTC.

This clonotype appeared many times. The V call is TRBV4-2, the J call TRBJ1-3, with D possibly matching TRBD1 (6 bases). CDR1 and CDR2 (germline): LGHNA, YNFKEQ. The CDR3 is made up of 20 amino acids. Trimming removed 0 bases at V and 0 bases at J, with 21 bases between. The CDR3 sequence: CASSQERVVRNRVSGNTIYF. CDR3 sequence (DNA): TGTGCCAGCAGCCAAGAACGGGTTGTTCGTAACAGGGTCTCTGGAAACACCATATATTTT.

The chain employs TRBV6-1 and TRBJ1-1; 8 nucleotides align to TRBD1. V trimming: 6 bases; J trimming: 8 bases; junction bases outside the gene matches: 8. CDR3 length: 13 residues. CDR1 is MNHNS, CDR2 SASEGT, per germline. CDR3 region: CASSTGGPWEAFF. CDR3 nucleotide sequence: TGTGCCAGCAGCACAGGGGGGCCGTGGGAAGCTTTCTTT.

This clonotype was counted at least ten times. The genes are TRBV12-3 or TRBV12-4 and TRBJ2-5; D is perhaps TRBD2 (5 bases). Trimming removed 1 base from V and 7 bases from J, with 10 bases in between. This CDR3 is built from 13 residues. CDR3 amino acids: CASSLGGEVTQYF. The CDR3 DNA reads TGTGCCAGCAGTTTAGGGGGAGAGGTGACCCAGTACTTC.

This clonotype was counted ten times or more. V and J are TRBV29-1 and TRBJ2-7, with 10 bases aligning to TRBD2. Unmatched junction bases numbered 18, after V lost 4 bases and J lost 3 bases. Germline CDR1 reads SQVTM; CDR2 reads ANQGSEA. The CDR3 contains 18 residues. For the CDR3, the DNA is TGCAGCGTTGGGTACGCTAGCGGGAGTAAGTTGGAAAACTACGAGCAGTACTTC. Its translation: CSVGYASGSKLENYEQYF.

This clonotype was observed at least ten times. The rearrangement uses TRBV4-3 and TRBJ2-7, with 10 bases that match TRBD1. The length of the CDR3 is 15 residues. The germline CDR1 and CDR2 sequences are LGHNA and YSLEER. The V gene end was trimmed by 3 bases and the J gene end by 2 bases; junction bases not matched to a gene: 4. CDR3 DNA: TGCGCCAGCAGCCAGGGGGGACAGGGGCCCTACGAGCAGTACTTC. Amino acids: CASSQGGQGPYEQYF.

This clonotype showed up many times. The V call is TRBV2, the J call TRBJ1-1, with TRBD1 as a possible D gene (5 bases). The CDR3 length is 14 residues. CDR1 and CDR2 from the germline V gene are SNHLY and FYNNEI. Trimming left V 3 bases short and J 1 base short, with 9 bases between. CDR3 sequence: CASSEGRRNTEAFF. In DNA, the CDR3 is TGTGCCAGCAGTGAGGGACGGCGGAACACTGAAGCTTTCTTT.

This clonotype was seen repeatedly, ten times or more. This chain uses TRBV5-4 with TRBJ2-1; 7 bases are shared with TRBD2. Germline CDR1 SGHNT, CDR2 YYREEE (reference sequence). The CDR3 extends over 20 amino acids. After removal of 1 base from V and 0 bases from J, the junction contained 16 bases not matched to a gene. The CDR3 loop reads CASSLNLGLPGGYSYNEQFF. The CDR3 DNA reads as TGTGCCAGCAGCTTGAACCTGGGACTGCCCGGGGGGTACTCCTACAATGAGCAGTTCTTC.

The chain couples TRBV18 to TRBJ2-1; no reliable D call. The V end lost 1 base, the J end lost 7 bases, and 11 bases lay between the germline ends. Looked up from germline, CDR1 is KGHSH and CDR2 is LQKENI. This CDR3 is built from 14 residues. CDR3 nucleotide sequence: TGTGCCAGCTCACCACGAACGGGTCGGAATGAGCAGTTCTTC. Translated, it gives CASSPRTGRNEQFF. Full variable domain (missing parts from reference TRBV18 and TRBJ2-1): NAGVMQNPRHLVRRRGQEARLRCSPMKGHSHVYWYRQLPEEGLKFMVYLQKENIIDESGMPKERFSAEFPKEGPSILRIQQVVRGDSAAYFCASSPRTGRNEQFFGPGTRLTVL.